This T cell receptor beta chain was captured in a study of cytomegalovirus exposure and HLA in healthy donors. Points from the study as a whole: Later findings reportedly placed an Asian-associated ancestry cluster below the approximately 670-donor mean for N-insertions. For most TCR sequences rarity was the rule, although some public TCRs occurred in many donors.

The V and J ends lost 7 bases and 4 bases, in that order; junction bases with no gene match: 7. The CDR3 length is 15 residues. Germline V CDR1 and CDR2: WNHNN, SYGVQD (reference sequence). With respect to this clone: Its specificity is unknown.

Amplification used 60 Vbeta primers and 13 Jbeta primers. This table comes from immunoSEQ multiplex PCR, and its TCRdb copy is limited to in-frame clones, with some not included. The data hold 120,000 or so clones, with more than 60% observed a single time. The gene calls are TRBV10-1 and TRBJ2-2; 9 nucleotides align to TRBD1. Sequences were obtained from PBMCs. The clonotype originates from a woman between 35 and 50 years old in good health and CMV-seropositive. The CDR3 coding sequence is TGCGCCAGCAACCCAGGACAGGGGACCACCGGGGAGCTGTTTTTT. It codes for CASNPGQGTTGELFF.